The rows below give T cell receptor beta chains drawn from one sample of a study of cytomegalovirus exposure and HLA in healthy donors. Sequenced by immunoSEQ multiplex PCR; TCRdb stores in-frame clones only, minus some. Of roughly 120,000 clones in the sample, 73% were seen once. Sequencing was carried out using PBMCs. The receptors were gathered from a man aged 40-49 years in good health and CMV-seronegative. The CDR3 runs from the conserved cysteine through the conserved F or W. The order of the fields is D gene, J gene, V gene, CDR3 protein. The D gene is left open where the match is weak.

D: .; J: TRBJ2-7; V: TRBV6-1; CDR3: CASSDWRGPYEQYF
D: TRBD1; J: TRBJ1-5; V: TRBV5-8; CDR3: CASSLTGASNQPQHF
D: TRBD1; J: TRBJ1-1; V: TRBV5-8; CDR3: CASNGQGAARAFF
D: .; J: TRBJ1-6; V: TRBV5-1; CDR3: CASSSRSSSSYNSPLHF
D: .; J: TRBJ1-1; V: TRBV30; CDR3: CAWRMVSVNTEAFF
D: TRBD1; J: TRBJ1-5; V: TRBV7-8; CDR3: CASSLGGTVLQPQHF
D: .; J: TRBJ1-2; V: TRBV4-1; CDR3: CASSQGYYRAGEYGYTF
D: .; J: TRBJ1-5; V: TRBV6-1; CDR3: CASSMRQGNYQPQHF
D: .; J: TRBJ2-5; V: TRBV5-1; CDR3: CASSLALQTQYF
D: TRBD1; J: TRBJ1-6; V: TRBV7-9; CDR3: CASSPGTGYSALHF
D: .; J: TRBJ2-5; V: TRBV7-2; CDR3: CASSLARMYQETQYF
D: .; J: TRBJ2-5; V: TRBV6-6; CDR3: CASSYVRGKYF
D: .; J: TRBJ1-2; V: TRBV5-6; CDR3: CASSVGVGHMYGYTF
D: TRBD1; J: TRBJ2-5; V: TRBV25-1; CDR3: CASMRQGGRETQYF
D: TRBD1; J: TRBJ2-7; V: TRBV7-8; CDR3: CASSLPDRVGEQYF
D: .; J: TRBJ1-4; V: TRBV5-1; CDR3: CASSLVANELFF
D: .; J: TRBJ2-7; V: TRBV5-5; CDR3: CASSLAGAPSTLEQYF
D: TRBD1; J: TRBJ1-6; V: TRBV7-8; CDR3: CASSIRTGGLPSPLHF
D: .; J: TRBJ1-1; V: TRBV6-1; CDR3: CASSDGRGTEAFF
D: .; J: TRBJ1-4; V: TRBV7-9; CDR3: CASSLGGGDEKLFF
D: TRBD2; J: TRBJ2-1; V: TRBV7-9; CDR3: CASSMTSGARAEQFF
D: TRBD1; J: TRBJ2-3; V: TRBV5-1; CDR3: CASSPGTGGTDTQYF
D: TRBD1; J: TRBJ2-7; V: TRBV19; CDR3: CASSMPDRVREQYF
D: TRBD2; J: TRBJ2-1; V: TRBV5-1; CDR3: CASSLAPAGGYNEQFF
D: .; J: TRBJ1-4; V: TRBV2; CDR3: CATFFGGSGEKLFF
D: .; J: TRBJ1-1; V: TRBV21-1; CDR3: CASSKVKGTEAFF
D: TRBD1; J: TRBJ2-7; V: TRBV4-3; CDR3: CASSRGTGGTYEQYF
D: TRBD1; J: TRBJ1-1; V: TRBV10-3; CDR3: CAINRQGPETEAFF
D: TRBD2; J: TRBJ2-7; V: TRBV2; CDR3: CASRLAGGREQYF
D: .; J: TRBJ2-7; V: TRBV7-9; CDR3: CSSSVGAYEQYF
D: TRBD1; J: TRBJ2-7; V: TRBV29-1; CDR3: CSVEAPGTGSDYEQYF
D: TRBD1; J: TRBJ1-1; V: TRBV5-1; CDR3: CASSGGQLNTEAFF
D: TRBD2; J: TRBJ2-7; V: TRBV6-5; CDR3: CASRPTSGGLRKQYF
D: TRBD2; J: TRBJ2-1; V: TRBV27; CDR3: CASEAGGRVYNEQFF
D: .; J: TRBJ2-7; V: TRBV27; CDR3: CASSLAYGGTAISYEQYF
D: .; J: TRBJ1-3; V: TRBV9; CDR3: CASSVESGGGGNTIYF
D: .; J: TRBJ2-1; V: TRBV5-6; CDR3: CASSRTYNEQFF
D: .; J: TRBJ2-3; V: TRBV30; CDR3: CAWGRAVLDTQYF
D: .; J: TRBJ1-2; V: TRBV5-1; CDR3: CASSLAFTGPNYGYTF
D: TRBD1; J: TRBJ1-4; V: TRBV5-1; CDR3: CASSTGQLGQEKLFF
D: .; J: TRBJ2-1; V: TRBV2; CDR3: CASSSPLGRPYNEQFF
D: .; J: TRBJ1-6; V: TRBV6-1; CDR3: CASSDNRDSPLHF
D: TRBD1; J: TRBJ1-2; V: TRBV19; CDR3: CASSAQGAGYGYTF
D: TRBD1; J: TRBJ2-5; V: TRBV19; CDR3: CARKDRGHPRPSRETQYF
D: .; J: TRBJ2-1; V: TRBV7-2; CDR3: CASSLEPDNEQFF
D: .; J: TRBJ1-5; V: TRBV15; CDR3: CATSRDVSQPQHF
D: TRBD2; J: TRBJ2-3; V: TRBV9; CDR3: CASSVGPSSGGAGDTQYF
D: TRBD2; J: TRBJ2-3; V: TRBV12-5; CDR3: CASGLRAGGVSTQYF
D: .; J: TRBJ1-2; V: TRBV29-1; CDR3: CSVNPGGGDYGYTF
D: .; J: TRBJ1-4; V: TRBV7-6; CDR3: CASSAPGAHLEKLFF
D: TRBD2; J: TRBJ2-5; V: TRBV12-5; CDR3: CASGLSTSGGAETQYF
D: .; J: TRBJ1-5; V: TRBV27; CDR3: CASSLSTTNQPQHF
D: TRBD2; J: TRBJ2-1; V: TRBV10-3; CDR3: CAIKAGLADNEQFF
D: TRBD1; J: TRBJ2-3; V: TRBV9; CDR3: CASSPRRDSGTDTQYF
D: TRBD1; J: TRBJ2-7; V: TRBV4-1; CDR3: CASSQDYPGQGYEQYF
D: .; J: TRBJ2-7; V: TRBV6-6; CDR3: CASSSRRELPGGEQYF
D: TRBD2; J: TRBJ2-2; V: TRBV27; CDR3: CASRQGTSAGELFF
D: .; J: TRBJ1-5; V: TRBV6-1; CDR3: CASTHFAREDQPQHF
D: TRBD2; J: TRBJ2-1; V: TRBV19; CDR3: CASSPGLTSGVNEQFF
D: TRBD1; J: TRBJ2-2; V: TRBV28; CDR3: CASSRGQGRVTGELFF